Following are 26 T cell receptor beta chains from one sample sequenced in a study of blood T cell repertoires in COVID-19. Sequencing was performed with immunoSEQ multiplex PCR; in TCRdb, only in-frame clones are kept and a portion is missing. Of almost 80,000 clones in the sample, roughly 90% were seen once. What was sequenced was peripheral blood. These receptors came from a woman older than 75 with acute or convalescent COVID-19.

CDR3: CASSLSEAGGPGDTQYF. Written as DNA, the CDR3 is TGTGCCAGCAGCTTAAGTGAAGCGGGGGGGCCAGGAGATACGCAGTATTTT. V is TRBV7-9 and J is TRBJ2-3; 10 nucleotides align to TRBD2. V was pared by 2 bases and J by 5 bases, with 10 bases of the junction left unmatched. Per the germline V gene, CDR1 is SEHNR and CDR2 is FQNEAQ (reference sequence). The CDR3 runs 17 residues.

This rearrangement joins TRBV12-5 to TRBJ1-1; a weak D match, TRBD1 (6 bases). Germline V gives CDR1 LGHNT, CDR2 FRNRAP. The CDR3 is 14 amino acids. The V end lost 1 base, the J end lost 0 bases, and 6 bases lay between the germline ends. For the CDR3, the DNA is TGTGCTAGTGGTTTGGCAGGGGTGAACACTGAAGCTTTCTTT. It translates to CASGLAGVNTEAFF. The whole variable domain, filled in from reference TRBV12-5 and TRBJ1-1, reads DARVTQTPRHKVTEMGQEVTMRCQPILGHNTVFWYRQTMMQGLELLAYFRNRAPLDDSGMPKDRFSAEMPDATLATLKIQPSEPRDSAVYFCASGLAGVNTEAFFGQGTRLTVV.

V usage is TRBV5-4 and J usage is TRBJ1-1; a weak D match, TRBD1 (5 bases). Germline CDR1 SGHNT, CDR2 YYREEE (reference sequence). V was pared by 4 bases and J by 6 bases, with 13 bases between. This CDR3 is 13 amino acids long. The CDR3 DNA sequence: TGTGCCAGCAGCGTGACAGATCAGGCTGAAGCTTTCTTT. Translating it yields CASSVTDQAEAFF. The full variable domain, in which reference TRBV5-4 and TRBJ1-1 provide the parts outside the CDR3, is ETGVTQSPTHLIKTRGQQVTLRCSSQSGHNTVSWYQQALGQGPQFIFQYYREEENGRGNFPPRFSGLQFPNYSSELNVNALELDDSALYLCASSVTDQAEAFFGQGTRLTVV.

The V and J genes are TRBV3-1 (or the pseudogene TRBV3-2) and TRBJ2-7; maybe TRBD2 (5 bases). V gave up 4 bases and J gave up 0 bases, with 13 bases separating them. From germline, CDR1 is LGHDT and CDR2 YNNKEL (reference sequence). This CDR3 spans 15 amino acids. The CDR3, as DNA: TGTGCCAGCAGCCCTCGCCTAGCCAGCTCCTACGAGCAGTACTTC. Translation: CASSPRLASSYEQYF.

The chain links TRBV7-2 to TRBJ2-1; a possible D gene is TRBD1 (6 bases). V lost 3 bases and J lost 1, with 10 bases in between. This CDR3 region has 15 residues. Germline V gene data show CDR1 as SGHTA and CDR2 as FQGNSA. CDR3 nucleotide sequence: TGTGCCAGCAGCTTTGTCCAGGGGTCCTACAATGAGCAGTTCTTC. It encodes CASSFVQGSYNEQFF. Supplemented by reference TRBV7-2 and TRBJ2-1, the full variable domain reads GAGVSQSPSNKVTEKGKDVELRCDPISGHTALYWYRQSLGQGLEFLIYFQGNSAPDKSGLPSDRFSAERTGGSVSTLTIQRTQQEDSAVYLCASSFVQGSYNEQFFGPGTRLTVL.

V is TRBV7-9 and J is TRBJ2-1; D unclear. Per germline, CDR1 SEHNR and CDR2 FQNEAQ (reference sequence). Trimming removed 1 base at V and 6 bases at J, with 7 bases between. CDR3 length: 13 amino acids. CDR3 nucleotide sequence: TGTGCCAGCAGCTTAGGACTTTCCAATGAGCAGTTCTTC. It yields the protein CASSLGLSNEQFF.

The rearrangement links TRBV7-2 to TRBJ2-2; TRBD2 might be the D (5 bases). Per germline, CDR1 SGHTA and CDR2 FQGNSA. Between the trimmed V and J ends, which lost 2 bases and 3 bases, there was a span of 10 bases. This CDR3 contains 15 residues. CDR3 DNA sequence: TGTGCCAGCAGCTTAAGAGGGCCGCACACCGGGGAGCTGTTTTTT. Its protein product is CASSLRGPHTGELFF. Full variable domain (remainder filled in from reference TRBV7-2 and TRBJ2-2): GAGVSQSPSNKVTEKGKDVELRCDPISGHTALYWYRQSLGQGLEFLIYFQGNSAPDKSGLPSDRFSAERTGGSVSTLTIQRTQQEDSAVYLCASSLRGPHTGELFFGEGSRLTVL.

The chain joins TRBV4-1 to TRBJ2-3; no reliable D call. This CDR3 contains 15 residues. The germline CDR1 and CDR2 sequences are MGHRA and YSYEKL. Trimming left V 1 base short and J 0 bases short, with 8 bases between. The CDR3 DNA follows: TGCGCCAGCAGCCAAGGAGGAACTAGCACAGATACGCAGTATTTT. Translating it yields CASSQGGTSTDTQYF.

The chain is built from TRBV27 and TRBJ2-2, with 7 bases fitting TRBD2. The V and J ends lost 6 bases and 1 base, in that order; junction bases with no gene match: 5. Germline lookup yields CDR1 MNHEY and CDR2 SMNVEV (reference sequence). The CDR3 sequence is 15 residues long. CDR3 nucleotides: TGTGCCAGCAGAATCGTAGCGGGGAACACCGGGGAGCTGTTTTTT. Protein sequence: CASRIVAGNTGELFF.

This clone was seen only once. V is TRBV6-1 and J is TRBJ1-2; D remains ambiguous. This CDR3 region has 14 residues. Germline CDR1 reads MNHNS; CDR2 reads SASEGT. V was pared by 2 bases and J by 4 bases, with 11 bases between. The CDR3 DNA follows: TGTGCCAGCAGTGAACCTGGGAGGGTCTATGGCTACACCTTC. This encodes CASSEPGRVYGYTF.

This chain joins TRBV27 and TRBJ2-1, with 10 nucleotides matching TRBD1. CDR1 MNHEY and CDR2 SMNVEV come from the germline V gene (reference sequence). This CDR3 contains 15 residues. V trimming: 8 bases; J trimming: 5 bases; junction bases outside the gene matches: 9. CDR3 amino acids: CASEGWDRGNNEQFF. CDR3 DNA sequence: TGTGCCAGCGAGGGCTGGGACAGGGGCAACAATGAGCAGTTCTTC.

The gene calls are TRBV18 and TRBJ2-6; 7 bases line up with TRBD1. The V gene's germline CDR1 is KGHSH and CDR2 LQKENI. After removal of 3 bases from V and 3 bases from J, the junction contained 11 bases not matched to a gene. The CDR3 has 18 amino acids. The DNA of the CDR3 is TGTGCCAGCTCACCGGACAGGTCAGAATATAGTGGGGCCAACGTCCTGACTTTC. Translation: CASSPDRSEYSGANVLTF.

The chain combines TRBV28 with TRBJ2-1, with D possibly TRBD2 on 5 matching bases. The CDR3 spans 12 residues. Germline V gene lookup returns CDR1 MDHEN and CDR2 SYDVKM. V lost 3 bases, J lost 15 bases, and 15 bases lay in between. CDR3 loop: CASSFRTDLTFF. The CDR3 nucleotides are TGTGCCAGCAGTTTCCGCACGGACTTGACGTTCTTC.

This chain links TRBV10-3 with TRBJ2-1; no definite D call. The CDR3 runs to 12 residues. Germline V lookup: CDR1 ENHRY, CDR2 SYGVKD. Trimming left V 0 bases short and J 8 bases short, with 5 bases between. CDR3 loop: CAISESGHEQFF. The CDR3 DNA follows: TGTGCCATCAGTGAGTCGGGCCATGAGCAGTTCTTC.

The chain is built from TRBV5-1 and TRBJ2-1; TRBD2 agrees at 12 bases. With 4 bases clipped from V and 6 bases from J, the junction kept 2 bases outside the gene matches. The CDR3 is 14 amino acids. Germline-derived CDR1 and CDR2 are SGHRS and YFSETQ. CDR3 loop: CASSPSGGANEQFF. The DNA of the CDR3 is TGCGCCAGCAGCCCTAGCGGGGGGGCCAATGAGCAGTTCTTC. Full variable domain (remainder filled in from reference TRBV5-1 and TRBJ2-1): KAGVTQTPRYLIKTRGQQVTLSCSPISGHRSVSWYQQTPGQGLQFLFEYFSETQRNKGNFPGRFSGRQFSNSRSEMNVSTLELGDSALYLCASSPSGGANEQFFGPGTRLTVL.

This clone was observed once. The rearrangement uses TRBV5-1 and TRBJ1-1; tentatively, D is TRBD1 (5 bases). Germline assignment: CDR1 SGHRS and CDR2 YFSETQ. Trimming cost V 4 bases and J 4 bases, with 17 bases left between them. This CDR3 spans 15 amino acids. CDR3 region: CASSRDGGRATEAFF. CDR3 nucleotides: TGCGCCAGCAGCAGGGACGGGGGTCGAGCCACTGAAGCTTTCTTT. Filled out from reference TRBV5-1 and TRBJ1-1, the complete variable domain reads KAGVTQTPRYLIKTRGQQVTLSCSPISGHRSVSWYQQTPGQGLQFLFEYFSETQRNKGNFPGRFSGRQFSNSRSEMNVSTLELGDSALYLCASSRDGGRATEAFFGQGTRLTVV.

The chain employs TRBV19 and TRBJ2-7; D may be TRBD1 (6 bases). Germline values: CDR1 LNHDA, CDR2 SQIVND (reference sequence). V lost 1 base and J 1 base, leaving 8 bases between the germline ends. The CDR3 is made up of 14 amino acids. The DNA for the CDR3 is TGTGCCAGTAGTATAGCTGGGACATCCTACGAGCAGTACTTC. It yields the protein CASSIAGTSYEQYF.

The rearrangement uses TRBV29-1 and TRBJ1-1, with a tentative D call TRBD1 (6 bases). There are 11 residues in the CDR3. V lost 8 bases to trimming and J lost 7 bases, with 14 bases between them. CDR1 SQVTM and CDR2 ANQGSEA come from the germline V gene. This chain's CDR3 is CSSRDISEAFF. Written as DNA, the CDR3 is TGCAGCTCCCGGGACATTAGTGAAGCTTTCTTT.

The V and J genes are TRBV27 and TRBJ2-1, with TRBD2 as a possible D gene (6 bases). V was shortened by 6 bases and J by 7 bases, with 19 bases between the two germline ends. CDR3 length equals 15 residues. Germline V gene lookup returns CDR1 MNHEY and CDR2 SMNVEV (reference sequence). The CDR3 loop reads CASRGGTGRRNEQFF. CDR3 bases: TGTGCCAGCAGGGGCGGGACTGGGAGGAGGAATGAGCAGTTCTTC.

The chain joins TRBV28 to TRBJ1-2, with 11 bases lining up with TRBD1. After removal of 6 bases from V and 5 bases from J, the junction contained 11 bases not matched to a gene. Germline V lookup: CDR1 MDHEN, CDR2 SYDVKM. This CDR3 spans 16 amino acids. CDR3 region: CASRRDRGILKYGYTF. The CDR3 nucleotides read TGTGCCAGCAGGCGGGACAGGGGGATATTAAAATATGGCTACACCTTC.

With respect to this clone: At one end the junction does not follow the germline gene, possibly because of a read error. The rearrangement uses TRBV6-2 or TRBV6-3 and TRBJ2-1; 8 bases fit TRBD2. This CDR3 region has 17 residues. Germline-derived CDR1 and CDR2 are MNHEY and SVGEGT. The CDR3 DNA reads as TGTGCCAGCAATTACGTGAGCGGGGGCCCTCCCTACAATGAGCAGTTCTTC. Translation: CASNYVSGGPPYNEQFF.

The chain has TRBV7-2 and TRBJ1-1; D not resolved. CDR3 length equals 13 residues. V lost 2 bases and J lost 7, with 11 bases in between. Germline CDR1 is SGHTA and CDR2 is FQGNSA. The CDR3 spells CASSLWARDEAFF. The CDR3 coding sequence is TGTGCCAGCAGCTTATGGGCCCGGGATGAAGCTTTCTTT.

The chain uses TRBV10-3 and TRBJ2-1, with 9 positions matching TRBD2. CDR1 is ENHRY and CDR2 is SYGVKD in the germline V gene. V lost 5 bases and J lost 9; bases outside the gene matches: 8. This CDR3 is 14 amino acids long. The CDR3 protein is CAISLGGRASEQFF. In DNA, the CDR3 is TGTGCCATCAGTCTCGGCGGGAGGGCAAGTGAGCAGTTCTTC.

The chain is built from TRBV6-4 and TRBJ2-3, with TRBD2 identical over 11 bases. The CDR3 spans 15 residues. The V and J ends lost 2 bases and 5 bases, in that order; junction bases with no gene match: 3. CDR1 and CDR2 (germline): MRHNA, SNTAGT. The CDR3 loop reads CASSDLAGGIDTQYF. In DNA, the CDR3 is TGTGCCAGCAGTGACCTAGCGGGGGGAATAGATACGCAGTATTTT.

The J gene is TRBJ2-5, the V gene TRBV19; D call uncertain. The length of the CDR3 is 15 residues. Deletions cut 1 base from V and 1 base from J, with 10 bases between. The germline V gene encodes CDR1 LNHDA and CDR2 SQIVND (reference sequence). The DNA of the CDR3 is TGTGCCAGTAGTATAGGTGGGCGCCTCCAAGAGACCCAGTACTTC. Protein product: CASSIGGRLQETQYF.

The chain recombines TRBV14 with TRBJ2-1; perhaps TRBD1 as D (5 bases). The germline V and J ends were trimmed by 2 bases and 7 bases, with 15 bases remaining between them. The CDR3 runs to 15 residues. Germline CDR1 and CDR2: SGHDN and FVKESK. CDR3 nucleotide sequence: TGTGCCAGCAGCCAATGGGCAGGGATCGGAAATGAGCAGTTCTTC. It translates to CASSQWAGIGNEQFF. The entire variable domain, with the rest obtained from reference TRBV14 and TRBJ2-1, is as follows: EAGVTQFPSHSVIEKGQTVTLRCDPISGHDNLYWYRRVMGKEIKFLLHFVKESKQDESGMPNNRFLAERTGGTYSTLKVQPAELEDSGVYFCASSQWAGIGNEQFFGPGTRLTVL.